These 29 T cell receptor beta chains came from one sample sequenced in a study of blood T cell repertoires in COVID-19. The assay was immunoSEQ multiplex PCR, and TCRdb's table has in-frame clones only and misses some. Counted here are more than 40,000 clones, just over 85% occurring once; the ten biggest clones make up 2.5% to 3%. Sequencing was performed on peripheral blood. These TCRs come from a woman of 80 years or more with acute or convalescent COVID-19.

The chain employs TRBV3-1 (or the pseudogene TRBV3-2) and TRBJ2-3; 11 bases align to TRBD2. This CDR3 comprises 18 residues. V gave up 3 bases and J gave up 6 bases; unmatched junction bases: 14. Germline V gene sequence: CDR1 LGHDT, CDR2 YNNKEL (reference sequence). The CDR3 DNA is TGTGCCAGCAGCCACCTAGCGGGGGGCCGGGGGCCACTTGATACGCAGTATTTT. This sequence encodes CASSHLAGGRGPLDTQYF.

The chain combines TRBV5-5 with TRBJ1-2, with TRBD1 matching 8 bases. With 4 bases clipped from V and 2 bases from J, the junction kept 4 bases outside the gene matches. The CDR3 has 14 residues. Germline V gene sequence: CDR1 SGHKS, CDR2 YYEKEE (reference sequence). This chain's CDR3 is CASSGGQANYGYTF. In DNA form, the CDR3 reads TGTGCCAGCAGCGGGGGACAGGCAAACTATGGCTACACCTTC.

The chain links TRBV6-5 to TRBJ1-2, with 7 positions matching TRBD1. The CDR3 sequence is 13 residues long. Germline values: CDR1 MNHEY, CDR2 SVGAGI. The V segment lost 5 bases and the J segment 5 bases; nucleotides outside the gene matches: 5. The chain's CDR3 is CASSKGQLYGYTF. Written as DNA, the CDR3 is TGTGCCAGCAGTAAGGGACAGCTGTATGGCTACACCTTC.

The V and J genes are TRBV5-6 and TRBJ1-2; D remains unclear. The CDR3 consists of 13 residues. Per the germline V gene, CDR1 is SGHDT and CDR2 is YYEEEE. Trimming took off 1 base at V and 3 bases at J, with 7 bases between the two ends. The CDR3 DNA reads TGTGCCAGCAGCTTGCAACTCGACTATGGCTACACCTTC. Its translation: CASSLQLDYGYTF.

The chain uses TRBV30 and TRBJ2-1; TRBD2 might be the D (5 bases). The CDR3 contains 17 residues. V was pared by 0 bases and J by 2 bases, with 17 bases between. Germline values: CDR1 GTSNPN, CDR2 SVGIG (reference sequence). CDR3 nucleotides: TGTGCCTGGAGTGTACTCTCCGGAGGACGTGCCTACAATGAGCAGTTCTTC. Encoded protein: CAWSVLSGGRAYNEQFF.

This chain joins TRBV14 and TRBJ1-1; D might be TRBD1 (5 bases). V gave up 2 bases and J gave up 1 base, with 5 bases separating them. The germline V gene has CDR1 SGHDN and CDR2 FVKESK. The CDR3 is 13 amino acids. The CDR3 nucleotides are TGTGCCAGCAGCCAACAGGGGAACACTGAAGCTTTCTTT. This gives the protein CASSQQGNTEAFF.

The rearrangement links TRBV9 to TRBJ1-1; 7 bases agree with TRBD1. The CDR3 spans 15 residues. The V gene's germline CDR1 is SGDLS and CDR2 YYNGEE. With 3 bases clipped from V and 0 bases from J, the junction kept 5 bases outside the gene matches. CDR3 coding DNA: TGTGCCAGCAGCGGGGGGACAGAGCTGAACACTGAAGCTTTCTTT. Translating gives CASSGGTELNTEAFF.

The J gene is TRBJ2-1, the V gene TRBV6-5, with D maybe TRBD2 (7 bases). V dropped 2 bases and J dropped 6 bases, with 11 bases sitting between them. CDR1 is MNHEY, CDR2 SVGAGI, per germline. The CDR3 length is 14 residues. CDR3: CASSYRRGANEQFF. Written as DNA, the CDR3 is TGTGCCAGCAGTTACCGACGGGGGGCCAATGAGCAGTTCTTC.

CDR3 sequence reads: CASSLSPDRGNSPLHF. The CDR3 nucleotides are TGTGCCAGCAGCTTAAGTCCGGACAGGGGAAATTCACCCCTCCACTTT. The V and J genes are TRBV11-2 and TRBJ1-6; the match to TRBD1 covers 9 bases. The CDR3 totals 16 residues. V trimming: 2 bases; J trimming: 7 bases; junction bases outside the gene matches: 6. The germline CDR1 and CDR2 sequences are SGHAT and FQNNGV.

The chain is built from TRBV25-1 and TRBJ2-1, with TRBD2 matching over 14 bases. The germline V gene encodes CDR1 MGHDK and CDR2 SYGVNS. This CDR3 spans 15 amino acids. V shed 8 bases and J 4 bases; nucleotides not matched to a gene: 4. The chain's CDR3 is CASGLAGGRYNEQFF. In nucleotides, the CDR3 is TGTGCCAGCGGACTAGCGGGGGGAAGGTACAATGAGCAGTTCTTC.

CDR3 sequence reads: CASFTGGTEAFF. Written as DNA, the CDR3 is TGTGCCAGTTTTACAGGGGGCACTGAAGCTTTCTTT. The chain couples TRBV6-5 to TRBJ1-1; TRBD1 agrees at 8 bases. The CDR3 is 12 amino acids. V trimming: 9 bases; J trimming: 4 bases; junction bases outside the gene matches: 4. The germline CDR1 and CDR2 sequences are MNHEY and SVGAGI.

The chain recombines TRBV29-1 with TRBJ1-2; TRBD1 matches 11 bases. CDR1 SQVTM and CDR2 ANQGSEA come from the germline V gene. The V segment lost 6 bases and the J segment 8 bases; nucleotides outside the gene matches: 8. This CDR3 region has 13 residues. The CDR3 sequence is CSVQGQGAWGYTF. CDR3 in DNA: TGCAGCGTGCAAGGACAGGGGGCATGGGGCTACACCTTC.

The rearrangement joins TRBV3-1 (or the pseudogene TRBV3-2) to TRBJ2-2; D not certain. Germline CDR1 and CDR2: LGHDT and YNNKEL (reference sequence). V was shortened by 0 bases and J by 3 bases, with 11 bases between the two germline ends. This CDR3 is built from 16 residues. The CDR3: CASSQDLAPDTGELFF. The CDR3 nucleotides read TGTGCCAGCAGCCAAGATTTGGCTCCCGACACCGGGGAGCTGTTTTTT.

The sample holds a few counts of this clone. The CDR3 DNA sequence: TGTGCCAGCAGTGAAGAGGGGCCCCAGCCCCAGCATTTT. Its protein product is CASSEEGPQPQHF. The chain uses TRBV6-1 and TRBJ1-5; D may be TRBD1 (5 bases). Between the trimmed V and J ends, which lost 1 base and 7 bases, there was a span of 8 bases. Germline lookup yields CDR1 MNHNS and CDR2 SASEGT. CDR3 size: 13 residues.

The chain recombines TRBV30 with TRBJ1-6; D is ambiguous. Trimming cost V 3 bases and J 7 bases, with 10 bases left between them. CDR1 GTSNPN and CDR2 SVGIG come from the germline V gene (reference sequence). CDR3 length: 13 residues. This CDR3 is CAWRVRENSPLHF. CDR3 in DNA: TGTGCCTGGAGGGTTAGGGAGAATTCACCCCTCCACTTT.

DNA for the CDR3: TGTGCCACCAGCACCGACAGGGGGTATCAGCCCCAGCATTTT. Protein sequence: CATSTDRGYQPQHF. The chain employs TRBV15 and TRBJ1-5; TRBD1 aligns across 9 bases. Losses at the gene ends were 4 bases for V and 5 bases for J; bases not matched to a gene: 3. Germline V gene data show CDR1 as LNHNV and CDR2 as YYDKDF (reference sequence). This CDR3 has 14 amino acids.

V gene TRBV7-2 combines with J gene TRBJ1-1; 9 bases agree with TRBD1. The V gene end was trimmed by 5 bases and the J gene end by 5 bases; junction bases not matched to a gene: 6. This CDR3 is 14 amino acids long. CDR1 is SGHTA and CDR2 is FQGNSA in the germline V gene. The DNA of the CDR3 is TGTGCCAGCAGCCCACAGGGGGCGCGGACTGAAGCTTTCTTT. Its translation: CASSPQGARTEAFF.

The chain joins TRBV19 to TRBJ1-2; 7 bases are a match to TRBD1. The V gene's germline CDR1 is LNHDA and CDR2 SQIVND (reference sequence). V lost 7 bases and J lost 4; bases outside the gene matches: 9. The length of the CDR3 is 14 residues. CDR3 sequence reads: CASTSMGDSYGYTF. The CDR3 DNA reads as TGTGCCAGTACCTCTATGGGGGACAGCTATGGCTACACCTTC. The variable domain in full, with the rest retrieved from reference TRBV19 and TRBJ1-2, is DGGITQSPKYLFRKEGQNVTLSCEQNLNHDAMYWYRQDPGQGLRLIYYSQIVNDFQKGDIAEGYSVSREKKESFPLTVTSAQKNPTAFYLCASTSMGDSYGYTFGSGTRLTVV.

This clone was counted only a few times. The J gene is TRBJ1-5, the V gene TRBV7-2; possibly TRBD1 for D (5 bases). Germline values: CDR1 SGHTA, CDR2 FQGNSA. Trimming removed 5 bases at V and 0 bases at J, with 14 bases between. This CDR3 region has 16 residues. The CDR3 nucleotides are TGTGCCAGCAGCCAGGGATCACACTATAGCAATCAGCCCCAGCATTTT. This gives the protein CASSQGSHYSNQPQHF.

This sequence joins TRBV10-1 and TRBJ1-5, with D maybe TRBD1 (5 bases). The V and J ends lost 3 bases and 0 bases respectively, with 12 bases between them. Germline V CDR1 and CDR2: WNHNN, SYGVQD (reference sequence). The length of the CDR3 is 16 residues. CDR3 in amino acids: CASSEDSHYSNQPQHF. The CDR3 coding sequence is TGCGCCAGCAGTGAAGACAGCCATTATAGCAATCAGCCCCAGCATTTT.

The rearrangement joins TRBV19 to TRBJ2-1; the D gene is possibly TRBD2 (6 bases). CDR1 is LNHDA, CDR2 SQIVND, per germline (reference sequence). With 3 bases removed from V and 2 bases from J, the gap between germline ends came to 17 bases. The CDR3 runs to 17 residues. The CDR3 spells CASSMPGETSTYNEQFF. The CDR3 bases are TGTGCCAGTAGTATGCCCGGTGAGACTAGTACCTACAATGAGCAGTTCTTC.

The chain uses TRBV5-6 and TRBJ1-2; 8 bases fit TRBD1. V trimming: 3 bases; J trimming: 1 base; junction bases outside the gene matches: 5. There are 15 residues in the CDR3. Looked up from germline, CDR1 is SGHDT and CDR2 is YYEEEE. The CDR3 loop is CASSSRQGNNYGYTF. DNA of the CDR3: TGTGCCAGCAGCTCCAGACAGGGGAATAACTATGGCTACACCTTC.

J is TRBJ2-7 and V is TRBV7-6; a possible D gene is TRBD2 (7 bases). The CDR3 is 15 amino acids. V lost 5 bases, J lost 7 bases, and 21 bases lay in between. Germline V gives CDR1 SGHVS, CDR2 FNYEAQ. The CDR3 nucleotides read TGTGCCAGCAGCAACCAAAGTCGGGGGGCGCATGAGCAGTACTTC. Translated: CASSNQSRGAHEQYF.

This chain's CDR3 is CASSRGAGTGELFF. Written as DNA, the CDR3 is TGTGCCAGCAGTCGGGGGGCAGGAACCGGGGAGCTGTTTTTT. The V call is TRBV25-1, the J call TRBJ2-2, with a possible D match to TRBD2 (7 bases). V shed 5 bases and J shed 5 bases, with 12 bases lying between them. Germline V CDR1 and CDR2: MGHDK, SYGVNS. CDR3 size: 14 residues.

V gene TRBV4-1 combines with J gene TRBJ2-7; D is possibly TRBD1 (6 bases). V gave up 1 base and J gave up 7 bases, with 14 bases separating them. The CDR3 is made up of 14 amino acids. Germline loops: CDR1 MGHRA, CDR2 YSYEKL. CDR3 region: CASSQGMDSREQYF. DNA of the CDR3: TGCGCCAGCAGCCAAGGTATGGACAGTAGGGAGCAGTACTTC.

The chain couples TRBV9 to TRBJ2-1, with D possibly matching TRBD2 (5 bases). The CDR3 is 13 amino acids. The germline CDR1 and CDR2 sequences are SGDLS and YYNGEE. The ends were cut back, 2 bases at V and 7 bases at J, with 10 bases in the middle. The CDR3 region is CASSVEGGNEQFF. CDR3 DNA: TGTGCCAGCAGCGTCGAGGGCGGTAATGAGCAGTTCTTC. The complete variable domain, with remaining parts taken from reference TRBV9 and TRBJ2-1, reads DSGVTQTPKHLITATGQRVTLRCSPRSGDLSVYWYQQSLDQGLQFLIQYYNGEERAKGNILERFSAQQFPDLHSELNLSSLELGDSALYFCASSVEGGNEQFFGPGTRLTVL.

The CDR3 region has the DNA TGTGCCAGCAGCCAAGTGTTTATGGGGCGGGGGGATACGCAGTATTTT. Translated, it gives CASSQVFMGRGDTQYF. The genes are TRBV3-1 (or the pseudogene TRBV3-2) and TRBJ2-3, with 7 bases matching TRBD2. Germline trimming cut 1 base from V and 6 bases from J; bases unmatched to any gene: 10. The germline CDR1 and CDR2 sequences are LGHDT and YNNKEL (reference sequence). This CDR3 region has 16 residues.

The chain couples TRBV19 to TRBJ2-4; 7 bases align to TRBD1. The CDR3 consists of 13 residues. The ends lost 4 bases at V and 6 bases at J; junction bases unmatched: 3. CDR1 and CDR2 from the germline V gene are LNHDA and SQIVND (reference sequence). The chain's CDR3 is CASSTTGANIQYF. The CDR3 DNA reads TGTGCCAGTAGTACCACAGGGGCAAACATTCAGTACTTC.

This clone was observed a handful of times. The chain links TRBV5-4 to TRBJ2-2; 9 bases match TRBD2. This CDR3 spans 17 amino acids. The trim removed 4 bases at V and 1 base at J, leaving 8 bases unmatched. Germline V gives CDR1 SGHNT, CDR2 YYREEE (reference sequence). CDR3 in DNA: TGTGCCAGCAGCCGTAACCCTAGCGGGGAGAACACCGGGGAGCTGTTTTTT. Protein sequence: CASSRNPSGENTGELFF.